Presented here are 16 T cell receptor beta chains from one specimen sequenced in a study of blood T cell repertoires in COVID-19. Some clones are missing from TCRdb's copy, which holds only in-frame ones; the method was immunoSEQ multiplex PCR. Of 160,000 or so clones in the sample, approximately 88% were seen once. Material: peripheral blood. The receptors shown here come from a man in his 60s with acute or convalescent COVID-19.

This chain links TRBV19 with TRBJ1-1; D call uncertain. With 3 bases removed from V and 1 base from J, the gap between germline ends came to 12 bases. The germline V gene has CDR1 LNHDA and CDR2 SQIVND (reference sequence). The CDR3 loop spans 15 amino acids. The CDR3 sequence is CASSITEAQNTEAFF. In DNA, the CDR3 is TGTGCCAGTAGTATTACAGAAGCTCAGAACACTGAAGCTTTCTTT.

The genes are TRBV6-2 or TRBV6-3 and TRBJ1-5; 7 bases are shared with TRBD1. Looked up from germline, CDR1 is MNHEY and CDR2 is SVGEGT. V lost 6 bases, J lost 4 bases, and 9 bases stayed unmatched. This CDR3 has 15 residues. The CDR3 protein is CASSPADRVNQPQHF. In DNA, the CDR3 is TGTGCCAGCAGCCCAGCAGACAGGGTAAATCAGCCCCAGCATTTT.

This clone came up a few times. One end of the junction is discordant with germline, which a read error may explain. CDR3 nucleotides: TGTGCTAGCAGCTTAGGCCCTGGGGACAGGGGGTACTACGAGCAGTACTTC. Its translation is CASSLGPGDRGYYEQYF. V gene TRBV7-7 combines with J gene TRBJ2-7, with 11 bases identical to TRBD1. This CDR3 is 17 amino acids long. Germline V lookup: CDR1 SSHAT, CDR2 FNYEAQ (reference sequence).

V gene TRBV10-2 combines with J gene TRBJ2-1; 7 bases match TRBD1. V trimming: 5 bases; J trimming: 7 bases; junction bases outside the gene matches: 2. The germline V gene encodes CDR1 WSHSY and CDR2 SAAADI. The CDR3 totals 12 residues. CDR3 DNA: TGCGCCAGCAGTCCACAGGGGAATGAGCAGTTCTTC. Translation gives CASSPQGNEQFF.

The chain recombines TRBV21-1 with TRBJ2-5; the table's D call TRBD2 went unverified against the DNA. TRBV21-1 is termed a pseudogene. The CDR3 length is 15 residues. The CDR3 protein is CASSKGGPKEETQYF. The CDR3 DNA sequence: TGTGCCAGCAGCAAAGGCGGCCCTAAGGAGGAGACCCAGTACTTC.

This chain connects TRBV15 to TRBJ2-7; 7 nucleotides line up with TRBD2. This CDR3 region has 15 residues. Unmatched junction bases numbered 4, after V lost 1 base and J lost 1 base. Germline lookup yields CDR1 LNHNV and CDR2 YYDKDF (reference sequence). DNA of the CDR3: TGTGCCACCAGCAGAGTAGCGGGTCTATCCTACGAGCAGTACTTC. Its translation is CATSRVAGLSYEQYF. The full variable domain, its missing parts supplied by reference TRBV15 and TRBJ2-7, is DAMVIQNPRYQVTQFGKPVTLSCSQTLNHNVMYWYQQKSSQAPKLLFHYYDKDFNNEADTPDNFQSRRPNTSFCFLDIRSPGLGDTAMYLCATSRVAGLSYEQYFGPGTRLTVT.

The chain uses TRBV7-9 and TRBJ1-6; tentatively, D is TRBD1 (5 bases). This CDR3 is 16 amino acids long. Germline V gene lookup returns CDR1 SEHNR and CDR2 FQNEAQ (reference sequence). The ends were cut back, 4 bases at V and 7 bases at J, with 17 bases in the middle. This CDR3 reads CASSSKAQGGNSPLHF. CDR3 DNA: TGTGCCAGCAGCTCAAAGGCCCAGGGTGGCAATTCACCCCTCCACTTT.

The chain couples TRBV19 to TRBJ2-3; D not certain. CDR1 and CDR2 (germline): LNHDA, SQIVND (reference sequence). The CDR3 extends over 14 amino acids. V was trimmed by 4 bases and J by 1 base, leaving 9 bases between them. The CDR3 DNA reads as TGTGCCAGTAGTAACACCCAGGGCACAGATACGCAGTATTTT. It is translated as CASSNTQGTDTQYF.

The V gene is TRBV18, the J gene TRBJ2-1; 15 bases match TRBD2. CDR1 is KGHSH, CDR2 LQKENI, per germline. Losses at the gene ends were 5 bases for V and 9 bases for J; bases not matched to a gene: 17. The CDR3 sequence is 19 residues long. As DNA, the CDR3 is TGTGCCAGCTCAATGCCTCGGACTAGCGGGGGGGGCGGTACCGCTGAGCAGTTCTTC. The encoded protein is CASSMPRTSGGGGTAEQFF.

The chain carries TRBV5-1 and TRBJ2-1, with TRBD2 matching 8 bases. Germline CDR1 reads SGHRS; CDR2 reads YFSETQ. The CDR3 has 14 residues. V trimming: 1 base; J trimming: 9 bases; junction bases outside the gene matches: 6. CDR3 in DNA: TGCGCCAGCAGCTTGAAGGTAGCGGGGTCTGAGCAGTTCTTC. Amino acid sequence: CASSLKVAGSEQFF. Complete variable domain (other parts from reference TRBV5-1 and TRBJ2-1): KAGVTQTPRYLIKTRGQQVTLSCSPISGHRSVSWYQQTPGQGLQFLFEYFSETQRNKGNFPGRFSGRQFSNSRSEMNVSTLELGDSALYLCASSLKVAGSEQFFGPGTRLTVL.

The chain uses TRBV4-2 and TRBJ2-2; TRBD1 matches 7 bases. The CDR3 totals 16 residues. Germline assignment: CDR1 LGHNA and CDR2 YNFKEQ. Unmatched junction bases numbered 11, after V lost 3 bases and J lost 7 bases. CDR3: CASSQGPTGTGGELFF. CDR3 coding DNA: TGTGCCAGCAGCCAGGGGCCGACAGGGACGGGCGGGGAGCTGTTTTTT.

This clone was detected once. The chain recombines TRBV18 with TRBJ1-3; D might be TRBD1 (6 bases). The CDR3 runs 15 residues. V was pared by 6 bases and J by 0 bases, with 12 bases between. Per the germline V gene, CDR1 is KGHSH and CDR2 is LQKENI. In DNA, the CDR3 is TGTGCCAGCTCCCAGGACAGCATCTCTGGAAACACCATATATTTT. Translated: CASSQDSISGNTIYF.

This chain links TRBV4-2 with TRBJ1-1; TRBD1 matches 8 bases. CDR1 and CDR2 (germline): LGHNA, YNFKEQ. The J segment lost 7 bases and the V segment lost 2 bases, leaving 3 bases of the junction unmatched. This CDR3 is built from 13 residues. The CDR3 reads CASSQSTGDEAFF. Written as DNA, the CDR3 is TGTGCCAGCAGCCAATCGACAGGGGATGAAGCTTTCTTT.

Regarding this clone: It is unclear where the CDR3 begins or ends on the DNA, so no DNA is shown, and the CDR3 is as TCRdb lists it. The chain uses TRBV6-2 or TRBV6-3 and TRBJ1-1. Per the germline V gene, CDR1 is MNHEY and CDR2 is SVGEGT. Ends included, the CDR3 has 12 residues. The CDR3 loop is CASSTSDTEAFF.

V is TRBV7-9 and J is TRBJ1-2; D gene unclear. The CDR3 has 14 residues. Trimming left V 6 bases short and J 3 bases short, with 14 bases between. CDR1 and CDR2 from the germline V gene are SEHNR and FQNEAQ (reference sequence). CDR3 DNA sequence: TGTGCCAGCAGTCAGACTCCCTCGTACTATGGCTACACCTTC. Its translation is CASSQTPSYYGYTF. Full variable domain (remainder filled in from reference TRBV7-9 and TRBJ1-2): DTGVSQNPRHKITKRGQNVTFRCDPISEHNRLYWYRQTLGQGPEFLTYFQNEAQLEKSRLLSDRFSAERPKGSFSTLEIQRTEQGDSAMYLCASSQTPSYYGYTFGSGTRLTVV.

The chain links TRBV11-2 to TRBJ2-2; 8 nucleotides agree with TRBD1. The germline gives CDR1 SGHAT, CDR2 FQNNGV. The CDR3 runs 16 residues. The V segment lost 1 base and the J segment 7 bases; nucleotides outside the gene matches: 8. As DNA, the CDR3 is TGTGCCAGCAGCTTAGTTCAGGGGGCCACTCTCGGGGAGCTGTTTTTT. As protein: CASSLVQGATLGELFF.